This T cell receptor beta chain originates from a study of CXCR3-negative and CXCR3-positive naive CD8 T cells. About the study: Every library held about 1.5 +/- 0.3 million TRB reads, and the total came to about 135 million.

A word on this clonotype: The antigen is not known.

TRB cDNA was prepared as libraries by UMI-labeled 5' RACE. Reanalyzing the 5' RACE reads, TCRdb keeps one entry per CDR3 protein, without DNA. In all, the sample yields about 130,000 distinct CDR3 sequences. Germline-derived CDR1 and CDR2 are LNHNV and YYDKDF (reference sequence). The length of the CDR3 is 14 residues. Study-level findings and limits: TRB CDR3s of CXCR3-positive naive cells were more hydrophobic than those of CXCR3-negative naive cells. TRB CDR3 properties indicated TCR strength, while surface CD5 was similar across naive subsets.

The source material was naive CXCR3- CD8+ T cells from blood. Stated subset: CD45RO-CCR7+CD27+CD95- naive CD8+ T cells lacking CXCR3 (TNR3-). This receptor was identified in a human donor in good health. Some clones in this sample may be carry-over from other donors' samples. J is TRBJ2-7 and V is TRBV15; TCRdb indicates TRBD1, and absent DNA this call remains unverified. CDR3 amino acids: CATSNSLGAGEQYF.